The 2 T cell receptor beta chains below come from one sample, sequenced in a study of vaccination effects on CD4 cells after COVID-19. For these TCRs, the target antigens are not known. Using immunoSEQ multiplex PCR, the repertoire was profiled, and TCRdb retains in-frame clones only, with some absent. Of roughly 30,000 clones in the sample, about 81% were seen once. Under the ViraFEST assay, PBMC were stimulated with viral peptide pools so that antigen-specific CD4+ T cells expanded. Sequencing was performed afterwards. It was after approximately 11 days of culture that CD4+ T cells were isolated. Absence of prior SARS-CoV-2 infection characterized the vaccine recipients, who showed negative nucleocapsid antibodies. Specimen: CD4+ T cells from PBMCs cultured with SARS-CoV-2 spike peptides, collected before COVID-19 vaccination. These receptors all stem from a human donor who received a COVID-19 vaccine.

This chain connects TRBV19 to TRBJ2-3, with TRBD2 matching 9 bases. This CDR3 contains 15 residues. V dropped 5 bases and J dropped 1; count of bases not matched to a gene: 4. In germline, CDR1 is LNHDA, CDR2 SQIVND (reference sequence). Written as DNA, the CDR3 is TGTGCCAGTAGTCCGCGGGGGGGAGGCACAGATACGCAGTATTTT. Amino acids: CASSPRGGGTDTQYF.

V and J are TRBV30 and TRBJ2-7; TRBD2 agrees at 7 bases. The ends lost 1 base at V and 0 bases at J; junction bases unmatched: 12. CDR3 length equals 17 residues. The V gene's germline CDR1 is GTSNPN and CDR2 SVGIG (reference sequence). The CDR3 DNA sequence: TGTGCCTGGAGTGCAACGCGGGGGACCTCAAGCTCCTACGAGCAGTACTTC. Translation gives CAWSATRGTSSSYEQYF.